This T cell receptor beta chain was documented in a study of T cell repertoires in cytomegalovirus infection. On the study more broadly: Public signatures in TCR beta pointed to CMV infection and matching HLA type.

TCRdb re-called the reads with MiXCR, one entry per CDR3 protein. In the table there are about 150,000 distinct CDR3 sequences, about 20% of which are singletons. This CDR3 region has 15 residues. Germline lookup yields CDR1 MDHEN and CDR2 SYDVKM. Trimming stripped 3 bases from V and 4 bases from J, with 16 bases between. This clonotype was counted a few times. Its antigen is unknown. General observations from the study: Summed frequency of public TCR beta families distinguished CMV carriers with the relevant HLA. It was HLA-C-restricted CMV-specific TCR beta clonotypes that dominated the response ex vivo.

This chain connects TRBV28 to TRBJ2-7; D could derive from TRBD1 or TRBD2 (5 bases each). The specimen sequenced was PBMCs. This clonotype originated in a human donor in good health (CMV status not recorded). Some clones in this sample may be carry-over from other donors' samples. CDR3 coding DNA: TGTGCCAGCAGTTTCGTGTTAACGGGGCTGTACGAGCAGTACTTC. Protein: CASSFVLTGLYEQYF.